Listed below are T cell receptor beta chains from one sample, sequenced in a study of cytomegalovirus exposure and HLA in healthy donors. Data came from immunoSEQ multiplex PCR; TCRdb stores just in-frame clones and leaves some out. The repertoire holds 150,000 to 200,000 clones, with more than 80% as singletons. Sequencing was carried out using PBMCs. These receptors all come from a woman younger than 35 in good health and CMV-seronegative. The CDR3 runs from the conserved cysteine through the conserved F or W. D genes are given only for firm matches. Size values are once, few and many counts, or a class for expanded clones, and some rows have none.

abundance,v_gene,j_gene,d_gene,CDR3aa,CDR3nt
.,TRBV11-3,TRBJ2-3,TRBD2,CASSLGASGRTDTQYF,TGTGCCAGCAGCTTAGGGGCTAGCGGGCGCACAGATACGCAGTATTTT
.,TRBV6-1,TRBJ2-7,TRBD2,CASSGDPGLAGGFYEQYF,TGTGCCAGCAGTGGGGACCCGGGACTAGCGGGAGGATTCTACGAGCAGTACTTC
.,TRBV14,TRBJ1-1,.,CASSSNGASEAFF,TGTGCCAGCAGCTCAAACGGAGCGTCTGAAGCTTTCTTT
.,TRBV19,TRBJ2-1,.,CASSIDPWMGQTSYNEQFF,TGTGCCAGTAGTATAGATCCTTGGATGGGCCAAACGTCCTACAATGAGCAGTTCTTC
once,TRBV4-1,TRBJ2-7,.,CASSQDPGYYEQYF,TGCGCCAGCAGCCAAGATCCCGGTTACTACGAGCAGTACTTC
.,TRBV2,TRBJ2-7,.,CASSELRDYEQYF,TGTGCCAGCAGTGAATTGAGAGACTACGAGCAGTACTTC
.,TRBV7-9,TRBJ2-5,TRBD2,CASSYTSGRALQETQYF,TGTGCCAGCAGCTACACCAGCGGGAGGGCCCTTCAAGAGACCCAGTACTTC
few,TRBV28,TRBJ1-1,TRBD1,CASSLPTGVSEAFF,TGTGCCAGCAGTTTACCAACAGGGGTGAGTGAAGCTTTCTTT
.,TRBV5-4,TRBJ2-5,TRBD1,CASSSDRGRQETQYF,TGTGCCAGCAGCTCGGACAGGGGACGTCAAGAGACCCAGTACTTC
few,TRBV5-8,TRBJ1-2,.,CASSSTGYYGYTF,TGTGCCAGCAGCTCCACAGGGTACTATGGCTACACCTTC
.,TRBV27,TRBJ2-2,.,CASSSRGLITGELFF,TGTGCCAGCAGTTCCCGGGGACTGATAACCGGGGAGCTGTTTTTT
once,TRBV9,TRBJ1-1,.,CASSVARANTEAFF,TGTGCCAGCAGCGTAGCCAGGGCGAACACTGAAGCTTTCTTT
.,TRBV4-3,TRBJ2-7,TRBD1,CASSLFWTGSHEQYF,TGCGCCAGCAGCTTATTCTGGACAGGGTCCCACGAGCAGTACTTC
few,TRBV11-3,TRBJ2-7,.,CASSSTAGSYEQYF,TGTGCCAGCAGCTCCACCGCAGGCTCCTACGAGCAGTACTTC
.,TRBV4-1,TRBJ2-5,.,CASSQEDSSPLYQETQYF,TGCGCCAGCAGCCAAGAAGACAGCAGCCCCTTGTACCAAGAGACCCAGTACTTC
.,TRBV27,TRBJ2-7,.,CASSFNFSGYEQYF,TGTGCCAGCAGTTTTAATTTTTCGGGGTACGAGCAGTACTTC
.,TRBV7-2,TRBJ2-7,TRBD1,CASSRTGLSYEQYF,TGTGCCAGCAGCCGGACAGGGTTATCCTACGAGCAGTACTTC
.,TRBV27,TRBJ2-2,.,CASKHNVINTGELFF,TGTGCCAGCAAGCATAACGTAATCAACACCGGGGAGCTGTTTTTT
.,TRBV6-5,TRBJ2-7,TRBD1,CASNEQGADYEQYF,TGTGCCAGCAACGAACAGGGGGCAGACTACGAGCAGTACTTC
few,TRBV5-1,TRBJ2-5,TRBD2,CASSLSGRLWEQYF,TGCGCCAGCAGCTTGAGCGGGAGGCTCTGGGAGCAGTACTTC
once,TRBV4-2,TRBJ2-6,TRBD2,CASSQVAGGPSAGANVLTF,TGTGCCAGCAGCCAAGTAGCGGGAGGGCCCTCTGCTGGGGCCAACGTCCTGACTTTC
.,TRBV7-2,TRBJ1-1,TRBD1,CASTPTVQGAGEAFF,TGTGCCAGCACCCCAACCGTACAGGGGGCAGGTGAAGCTTTCTTT
few,TRBV7-9,TRBJ1-3,TRBD1,CASSLGTGARNTIYF,TGTGCCAGCAGCCTCGGGACAGGGGCACGAAACACCATATATTTT
.,TRBV7-9,TRBJ2-5,.,CSSSLGGEEETQYF,TGTTCCAGCAGCTTAGGGGGAGAGGAAGAGACCCAGTACTTC
.,TRBV19,TRBJ2-1,TRBD2,CASSMDPASGEQFF,TGTGCCAGTAGTATGGACCCCGCTAGCGGTGAGCAGTTCTTC
.,TRBV11-1,TRBJ2-3,TRBD2,CASSSGTSGRANTDTQYF,TGTGCCAGCAGCTCCGGGACTAGCGGGAGGGCCAACACAGATACGCAGTATTTT
.,TRBV27,TRBJ2-3,.,CASSFSFLADTQYF,TGTGCCAGCAGTTTCAGTTTTCTAGCAGATACGCAGTATTTT
.,TRBV15,TRBJ1-6,.,CATRSGLANSPLHF,TGTGCCACCAGGTCTGGCCTAGCTAATTCACCCCTCCACTTT
once,TRBV7-8,TRBJ1-3,TRBD1,CASSLQGALSGNTIYF,TGTGCCAGCAGCTTGCAGGGGGCCCTCTCTGGAAACACCATATATTTT
.,TRBV28,TRBJ1-1,.,CASSFYRETNTEAFF,TGTGCCAGCAGTTTTTACAGGGAAACCAACACTGAAGCTTTCTTT
few,TRBV5-1,TRBJ2-1,.,CASSLKSRGNEQFF,TGCGCCAGCAGCTTAAAGAGCAGGGGCAATGAGCAGTTCTTC
once,TRBV4-1,TRBJ2-1,.,CASSQGPPIAGEQFF,TGCGCCAGCAGCCAAGGGCCTCCGATAGCCGGTGAGCAGTTCTTC
once,TRBV30,TRBJ2-3,.,CAWSVYRGRSTDTQYF,TGTGCCTGGAGTGTATATAGGGGCAGAAGCACAGATACGCAGTATTTT
once,TRBV11-1,TRBJ2-1,.,CASSSEFADEQFF,TGTGCCAGCAGCTCAGAATTTGCGGATGAGCAGTTCTTC
.,TRBV10-1,TRBJ2-7,TRBD2,CASSWSGTSDEQYF,TGCGCCAGCAGCTGGTCCGGGACTAGCGACGAGCAGTACTTC
.,TRBV6-1,TRBJ2-7,.,CASSEWKEAYEQYF,TGTGCCAGCAGTGAATGGAAAGAGGCTTACGAGCAGTACTTC
.,TRBV19,TRBJ2-5,.,CASSTRSGAQYF,TGTGCCAGTAGTACTAGGTCAGGGGCCCAGTACTTC